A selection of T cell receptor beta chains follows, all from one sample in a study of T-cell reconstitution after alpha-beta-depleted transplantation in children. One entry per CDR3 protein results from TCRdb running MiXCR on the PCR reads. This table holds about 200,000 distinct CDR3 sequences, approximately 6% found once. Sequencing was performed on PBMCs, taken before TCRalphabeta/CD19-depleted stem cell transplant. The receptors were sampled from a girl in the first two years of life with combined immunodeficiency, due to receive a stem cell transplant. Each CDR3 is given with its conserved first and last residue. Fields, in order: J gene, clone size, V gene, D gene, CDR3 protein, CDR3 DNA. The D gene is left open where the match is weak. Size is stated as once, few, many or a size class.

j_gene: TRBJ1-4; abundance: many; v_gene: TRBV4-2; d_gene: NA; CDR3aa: CASSQEGSVLFF; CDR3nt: TGTGCCAGCAGCCAAGAAGGATCAGTGCTGTTTTTT
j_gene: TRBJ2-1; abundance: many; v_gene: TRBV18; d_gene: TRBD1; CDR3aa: CASEPRPGTVSVNNEQFF; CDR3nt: TGTGCCAGCGAACCACGTCCCGGGACAGTTAGTGTTAACAATGAGCAGTTCTTC
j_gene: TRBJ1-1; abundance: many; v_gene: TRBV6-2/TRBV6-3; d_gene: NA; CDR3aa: CASRSRGGTEAFF; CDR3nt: TGTGCCAGCAGATCCCGGGGGGGAACTGAAGCTTTCTTT
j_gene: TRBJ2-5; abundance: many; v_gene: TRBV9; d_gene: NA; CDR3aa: CASSVELGQETQYF; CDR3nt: TGTGCCAGCAGCGTCGAGCTGGGGCAAGAGACCCAGTACTTC
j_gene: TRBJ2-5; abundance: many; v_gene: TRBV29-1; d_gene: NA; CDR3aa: CSVEGGTFQETQYF; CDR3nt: TGCAGCGTTGAAGGTGGGACTTTTCAAGAGACCCAGTACTTC
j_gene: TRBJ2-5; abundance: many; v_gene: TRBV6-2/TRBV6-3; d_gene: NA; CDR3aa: CASRLRPSEETQYF; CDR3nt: TGTGCCAGCCGGTTGAGACCATCAGAAGAGACCCAGTACTTC
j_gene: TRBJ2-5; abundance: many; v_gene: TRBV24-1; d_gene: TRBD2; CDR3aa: CATTGTGVGGETQYF; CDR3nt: TGTGCCACCACCGGGACGGGCGTCGGGGGGGAGACCCAGTACTTC
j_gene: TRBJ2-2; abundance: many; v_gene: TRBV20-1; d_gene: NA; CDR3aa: CSARDWRTGELFF; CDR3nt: TGCAGTGCTAGAGATTGGCGGACCGGGGAGCTGTTTTTT
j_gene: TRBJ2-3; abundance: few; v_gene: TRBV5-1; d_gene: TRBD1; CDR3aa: CASSWGDRRRTDTQYF; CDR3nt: TGCGCCAGCAGCTGGGGGGACAGGCGACGCACAGATACGCAGTATTTT
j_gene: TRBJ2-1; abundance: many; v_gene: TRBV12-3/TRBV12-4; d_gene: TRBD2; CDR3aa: CASSSQGLANYNEQFF; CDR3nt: TGTGCCAGCAGTTCGCAAGGACTAGCGAACTACAATGAGCAGTTCTTC